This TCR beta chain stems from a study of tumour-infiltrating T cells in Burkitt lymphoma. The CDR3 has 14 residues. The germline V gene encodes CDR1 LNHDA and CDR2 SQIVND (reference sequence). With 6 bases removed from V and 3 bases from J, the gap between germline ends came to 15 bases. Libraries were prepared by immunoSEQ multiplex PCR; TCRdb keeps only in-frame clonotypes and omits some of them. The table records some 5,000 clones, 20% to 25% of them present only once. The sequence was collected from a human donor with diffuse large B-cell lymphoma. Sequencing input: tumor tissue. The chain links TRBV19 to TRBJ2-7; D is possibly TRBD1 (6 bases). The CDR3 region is CASSHNTGHYEQYF. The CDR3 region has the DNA TGTGCCAGTAGCCACAATACAGGGCACTACGAGCAGTACTTC.